The source of this TCR beta chain is a study of human T cells and chemical hapten exposure. General observations from the study: Positively correlated with patch test score were the counts of PT1 expanded TCRs.

Time point denoted: patch test 1, 2 weeks after DPC sensitization. Treatment: therapeutic diphenylcyclopropenone sensitization with weekly scalp DPC. Total RNA came from unfractionated whole blood. V gave up 1 base and J gave up 5 bases, with 11 bases separating them. Germline V gene sequence: CDR1 DFQATT, CDR2 SNEGSKA (reference sequence). The length of the CDR3 is 13 residues. This clonotype was found a few times. Its target is not known. The library labeled individual cDNA molecules by adding unique molecular identifiers to them. TCRdb recomputed calls from the RACE reads with MiXCR, one row per CDR3 protein. The data contain around 150,000 distinct CDR3 sequences, roughly 15% of them singletons.

This material consisted of whole blood, taken in connection with sensitization to the hapten diphenylcyclopropenone (DPC). This chain connects TRBV20-1 to TRBJ1-1; no firm D call. This TCR was recovered from a woman in her twenties or thirties with alopecia areata. Some clones in this sample may be carry-over from other donors' samples. For the CDR3, the DNA is TGCAGTGCTAGAGGCAGGTCGGGGACTGAAGCTTTCTTT. This gives the protein CSARGRSGTEAFF.